This entry lists 5 T cell receptor beta chains sequenced from one sample in a study of T cells in Graves' hyperthyroidism and ophthalmopathy (dated by TCRdb to between 2018 and 2021). Preparation of the library involved multiplex PCR. This sample was sequenced with an Illumina HiSeq 2000. The TCR beta CDR3 regions were amplified from the RNA transcripts. The first round of RT-PCR for the TCR CDR3 was performed with the HTBI primer set and the Qiagen OneStep RT-PCR kit. TCRdb reworked the public reads: Q25 trimming with fastp, MiXCR clone assembly, productive beta chains retained. Identical CDR3 protein sequences are pooled into one entry, listed with their most common genes and DNA. The sample table records 600,000 to 650,000 distinct CDR3 sequences; 15% to 20% of these occur just once. The ten top clones hold around 4% of the sample. Sequencing input: blood. Every receptor here comes from a woman younger than 45 with Graves' hyperthyroidism.

The chain uses TRBV14 and TRBJ2-2; D unresolved. V was clipped by 0 bases and J by 4 bases, with 15 bases between them. Germline V gives CDR1 SGHDN, CDR2 FVKESK. CDR3 length: 17 residues. Here the CDR3 DNA reads TGTGCCAGCAGCCAAGACGACCCTCAAGTGGTCACCGGGGAGCTGTTTTTT. Translating gives CASSQDDPQVVTGELFF. Drawing the rest from reference TRBV14 and TRBJ2-2, the complete variable domain is EAGVTQFPSHSVIEKGQTVTLRCDPISGHDNLYWYRRVMGKEIKFLLHFVKESKQDESGMPNNRFLAERTGGTYSTLKVQPAELEDSGVYFCASSQDDPQVVTGELFFGEGSRLTVL.

This clonotype has a handful of counts. It may be a read error: a sequence one base away is much more abundant. This chain uses TRBV28 with TRBJ1-2; D remains ambiguous. Germline CDR1 reads MDHEN; CDR2 reads SYDVKM. The CDR3 length is 12 residues. V was pared by 4 bases and J by 8 bases, with 11 bases between. This chain's CDR3 is CASSSKTGGYTF. In nucleotides, the CDR3 is TGTGCCAGCAGTTCTAAGACTGGCGGCTACACCTTC.

Ten or more counts support this clonotype. The V and J genes are TRBV27 and TRBJ1-5, with D unclear. V was clipped by 2 bases and J by 3 bases, with 5 bases between them. CDR1 is MNHEY and CDR2 is SMNVEV in the germline V gene (reference sequence). This CDR3 region has 13 residues. The CDR3 DNA reads as TGTGCCAGCAGTTTACGGTCCAATCAGCCCCAGCATTTT. It encodes CASSLRSNQPQHF.

The V call is TRBV4-1, the J call TRBJ1-3; 9 bases are a match to TRBD1. This CDR3 has 16 amino acids. The J segment lost 4 bases and the V segment lost 4 bases, leaving 8 bases of the junction unmatched. Germline lookup yields CDR1 MGHRA and CDR2 YSYEKL. CDR3 nucleotides: TGCGCCAGCAGCCGTCTCAGGACAGGGGTCGGAAACACCATATATTTT. Its translation: CASSRLRTGVGNTIYF.

This chain uses TRBV28 with TRBJ2-6, with D hard to call. Trimming shortened V by 1 base and J by 0 bases, and 7 bases separated the two germline ends. Germline-derived CDR1 and CDR2 are MDHEN and SYDVKM. CDR3 length equals 16 residues. In nucleotides, the CDR3 is TGTGCCAGCAGTTTATCGGCGTTCTCTGGGGCCAACGTCCTGACTTTC. This gives the protein CASSLSAFSGANVLTF.